The 5 T cell receptor beta chains listed next were all sequenced from one sample in a study of somatic mutations in cytotoxic T cells in rheumatoid arthritis. Clones were sequenced by immunoSEQ multiplex PCR, and TCRdb holds only the in-frame ones, with some missing. Of about 12,000 clones in the sample, approximately 80% were seen once. Sequencing was carried out using CD8+ T cells sorted from blood. The receptor source for this set is a man aged 45-60 years in good health.

The chain links TRBV11-2 to TRBJ1-2; the D is unclear. Germline V CDR1 and CDR2: SGHAT, FQNNGV. This CDR3 has 13 residues. V gave up 5 bases and J gave up 6 bases, with 13 bases separating them. In nucleotides, the CDR3 is TGTGCCAGCAGCCTCGGACGGACCGATGGCTACACCTTC. It is translated as CASSLGRTDGYTF. Supplemented by reference TRBV11-2 and TRBJ1-2, the full variable domain reads EAGVAQSPRYKIIEKRQSVAFWCNPISGHATLYWYQQILGQGPKLLIQFQNNGVVDDSQLPKDRFSAERLKGVDSTLKIQPAKLEDSAVYLCASSLGRTDGYTFGSGTRLTVV.

This chain's CDR3 is CASSDPSAHTEAFF. In nucleotides, the CDR3 is TGTGCCAGCAGTGACCCTTCGGCCCACACTGAAGCTTTCTTT. V gene TRBV6-5 combines with J gene TRBJ1-1; D unclear. Germline-derived CDR1 and CDR2 are MNHEY and SVGAGI. CDR3 size: 14 residues. Trimming took 5 bases from V and 3 from J, leaving 13 bases between them.

This chain joins TRBV5-1 and TRBJ1-2; D possibly corresponds to TRBD1 (6 bases). Per the germline V gene, CDR1 is SGHRS and CDR2 is YFSETQ. The CDR3 is 14 residues long. Trimming took 0 bases from V and 4 from J, leaving 10 bases between them. In DNA, the CDR3 is TGCGCCAGCAGCTTGGCAGGGGATATCTATGGCTACACCTTC. This encodes CASSLAGDIYGYTF.

The CDR3 here is CASSYNMMNTEAFF. In DNA, the CDR3 is TGTGCCAGCAGTTATAACATGATGAACACTGAAGCTTTCTTT. The V and J genes are TRBV6-5 and TRBJ1-1; D call uncertain. Germline values: CDR1 MNHEY, CDR2 SVGAGI. V lost 3 bases and J 0 bases, leaving 8 bases between the germline ends. The CDR3 contains 14 residues.

This clone came up once. This chain joins TRBV4-1 and TRBJ2-3; no reliable D call. The length of the CDR3 is 17 residues. V was cut by 0 bases and J by 4 bases, with 17 bases left in between. Germline CDR1 and CDR2: MGHRA and YSYEKL. As DNA, the CDR3 is TGCGCCAGCAGCCAAGATAAGTCCGTGCTGATCGCAGATACGCAGTATTTT. It specifies CASSQDKSVLIADTQYF.